A selection of T cell receptor beta chains follows, all from one sample in a study of neurological immune-mediated disorders. Each CDR3 protein is one row after TCRdb ran MiXCR on the 5' RACE reads. The sample carries approximately 82,000 distinct CDR3 sequences, 12% to 15% recorded once. Sequenced input: PBMCs. These receptors were taken from a woman in her 50s in good health. The CDR3 runs from the conserved cysteine through the conserved F or W. D genes are given only for firm matches. A clone size is listed for some rows: how often the clone was seen (once, few, many), or a class if it is expanded.

D	size	V	J	DNA	CDR3
-	many	TRBV25-1	TRBJ2-3	TGTGCCAGCGCCAAGTCCACAGATACGCAGTATTTT	CASAKSTDTQYF
-	many	TRBV29-1	TRBJ2-5	TGCAGCGTTCCTGGGGGCTTGGAGACCCAGTACTTC	CSVPGGLETQYF
TRBD2	many	TRBV20-1	TRBJ2-1	TGCAGTGCTAGAGATCTAGCGGGGCCAAACAATGAGCAGTTCTTC	CSARDLAGPNNEQFF
-	many	TRBV5-1	TRBJ2-5	TGCGCCAGCAGCATCACCCCTAACCAAGAGACCCAGTACTTC	CASSITPNQETQYF
TRBD2	-	TRBV5-1	TRBJ2-5	TGCGCCAACCGCGTTGGTACTAGCGGTGAGACCCAGTACTTC	CANRVGTSGETQYF
-	-	TRBV3-1	TRBJ2-5	TGTGCCAGCAGCCAAGATTTGGGGACGTACCTTAGGCGAGAGACCCAGTACTTC	CASSQDLGTYLRRETQYF
-	-	TRBV12-3/TRBV12-4	TRBJ1-3	TGTGCCAGCAAATCAGGGTTGATAGCTGGAAACACCATATATTTT	CASKSGLIAGNTIYF
TRBD1	many	TRBV6-1	TRBJ2-4	TGTGCCAGCAGTGAGGAAGGACAGGGACGGGACTTC	CASSEEGQGRDF
-	few	TRBV20-1	TRBJ2-7	TGCAGTGCTAGAACAGGCTCCTACGAGCAGTACTTC	CSARTGSYEQYF
TRBD2	many	TRBV7-8	TRBJ2-7	TGTGCCAGCAGCTTAGGTATAGCTAGCGGGGGGGGCACCTACGAGCAGTACTTC	CASSLGIASGGGTYEQYF
TRBD2	many	TRBV7-9	TRBJ2-7	TGTGCCAGCAGCTTATCAGGTAGCGGGGCCATCATCTACGAGCAGTACTTC	CASSLSGSGAIIYEQYF
-	once	TRBV21-1	TRBJ1-5	TGTGCCAGCAGCAAAGCGCTATATCGCAGGGGGAATCAGCCCCAGCATTTT	CASSKALYRRGNQPQHF
-	many	TRBV28	TRBJ1-5	TGTGCCAGCACTTCTCAGAGGGGGCCCCAGCATTTT	CASTSQRGPQHF
TRBD1	many	TRBV24-1	TRBJ1-5	TGTGCCACCAGTGATGGAGGACAGGGCTGGCAGCCCCAGCATTTT	CATSDGGQGWQPQHF